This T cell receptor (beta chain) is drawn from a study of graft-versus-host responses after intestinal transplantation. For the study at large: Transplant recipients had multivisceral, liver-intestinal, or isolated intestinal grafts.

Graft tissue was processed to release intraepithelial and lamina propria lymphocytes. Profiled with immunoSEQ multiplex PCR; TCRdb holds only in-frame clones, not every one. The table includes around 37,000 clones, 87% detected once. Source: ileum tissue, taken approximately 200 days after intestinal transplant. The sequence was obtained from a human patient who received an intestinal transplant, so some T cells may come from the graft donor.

In nucleotides, the CDR3 is TGTGCCAGCAGTTACTCGTATAATTCACCCCTCCACTTT. Translation: CASSYSYNSPLHF. The V gene is TRBV6-5, the J gene TRBJ1-6; the D is unclear. V shed 0 bases and J shed 4 bases, with 1 base lying between them. Germline V gene lookup returns CDR1 MNHEY and CDR2 SVGAGI. There are 13 residues in the CDR3.